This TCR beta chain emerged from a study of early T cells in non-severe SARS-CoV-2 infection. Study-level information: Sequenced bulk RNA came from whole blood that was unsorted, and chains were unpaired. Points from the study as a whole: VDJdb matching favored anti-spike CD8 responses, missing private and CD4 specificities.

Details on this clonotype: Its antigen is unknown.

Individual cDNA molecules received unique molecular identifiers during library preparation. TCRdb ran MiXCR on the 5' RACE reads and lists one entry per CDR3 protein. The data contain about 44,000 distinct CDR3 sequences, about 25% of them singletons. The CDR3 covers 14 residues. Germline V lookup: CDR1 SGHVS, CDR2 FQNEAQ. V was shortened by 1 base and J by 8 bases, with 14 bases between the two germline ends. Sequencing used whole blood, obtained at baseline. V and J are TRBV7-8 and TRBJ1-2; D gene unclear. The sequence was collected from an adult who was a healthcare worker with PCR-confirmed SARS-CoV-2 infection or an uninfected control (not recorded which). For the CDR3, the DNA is TGTGCCAGCAGCTTAGGCGGGAGCCGCTTCGGCTACACCTTC. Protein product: CASSLGGSRFGYTF.